A single sample is the source of the 4 T cell receptor beta chains below, sequenced in a study of cytomegalovirus exposure and HLA in healthy donors. The PCR employed 60 Vbeta primers together with 13 Jbeta primers. Sequenced by immunoSEQ multiplex PCR; TCRdb stores in-frame clones only, minus some. The data hold about 200,000 clones, with about 77% observed a single time. The source material was PBMCs. These receptors were obtained from a woman aged 30 to 39 in good health and CMV-seropositive.

This clone was seen just once. The CDR3 DNA sequence: TGTGCCAGCAGCTTGGGAACCTTGAGGACTGAAGCTTTCTTT. Translating it yields CASSLGTLRTEAFF. V gene TRBV5-6 combines with J gene TRBJ1-1, with D unclear. Germline CDR1 reads SGHDT; CDR2 reads YYEEEE. The CDR3 is 14 amino acids. V gave up 0 bases and J gave up 5 bases, with 11 bases separating them.

V and J are TRBV5-1 and TRBJ2-3; TRBD1 matches at 8 bases. After removal of 1 base from V and 6 bases from J, the junction contained 13 bases not matched to a gene. The germline gives CDR1 SGHRS, CDR2 YFSETQ. The CDR3 is 17 amino acids. CDR3 sequence reads: CASSLSSGQAFGDTQYF. The CDR3 DNA is TGCGCCAGCAGCTTGTCTTCGGGACAGGCCTTTGGGGATACGCAGTATTTT. Full variable domain (missing parts from reference TRBV5-1 and TRBJ2-3): KAGVTQTPRYLIKTRGQQVTLSCSPISGHRSVSWYQQTPGQGLQFLFEYFSETQRNKGNFPGRFSGRQFSNSRSEMNVSTLELGDSALYLCASSLSSGQAFGDTQYFGPGTRLTVL.

The V and J genes are TRBV30 and TRBJ2-1, with TRBD1 matching 8 bases. Trimming at V came to 2 bases and at J to 7 bases, leaving 7 bases not matched to a gene. Germline CDR1 is GTSNPN and CDR2 is SVGIG (reference sequence). There are 14 residues in the CDR3. The CDR3 DNA is TGTGCCTGGAGTTCCGGACAGGGAGCAAATGAGCAGTTCTTC. Its translation is CAWSSGQGANEQFF. Filled out from reference TRBV30 and TRBJ2-1, the complete variable domain reads SQTIHQWPATLVQPVGSPLSLECTVEGTSNPNLYWYRQAAGRGLQLLFYSVGIGQISSEVPQNLSASRPQDRQFILSSKKLLLSDSGFYLCAWSSGQGANEQFFGPGTRLTVL.

This clone has only one observation. The chain uses TRBV4-2 and TRBJ2-5; 9 positions match TRBD2. The germline V gene encodes CDR1 LGHNA and CDR2 YNFKEQ. V dropped 4 bases and J dropped 5; count of bases not matched to a gene: 11. The CDR3 sequence is 16 residues long. The CDR3 is CASSPLPAGGGETQYF. The DNA for the CDR3 is TGTGCCAGCAGCCCACTGCCAGCGGGGGGAGGGGAGACCCAGTACTTC.